This T cell receptor (beta chain) came from a study of cytomegalovirus exposure and HLA in healthy donors. The PCR ran on 60 Vbeta and 13 Jbeta primers. The assay was immunoSEQ multiplex PCR, and TCRdb's table has in-frame clones only and misses some. The data show some 93,000 clones, about four fifths seen once. V lost 2 bases, J lost 3 bases, and 14 bases lay in between. The CDR3 is 15 residues long. The germline CDR1 and CDR2 sequences are SGHTA and FQGNSA. The chain uses TRBV7-2 and TRBJ2-7; a weak D match, TRBD1 (5 bases). This receptor was identified in a man aged 45-65 years in good health and CMV-seronegative. Sequenced sample: PBMCs. CDR3 DNA: TGTGCCAGCAGCTTAAAGTGGGGCGGCGGCTACGAGCAGTACTTC. Translating gives CASSLKWGGGYEQYF.